This TCR beta chain was sequenced for a study of T cell clonotyping in hematopoietic cell transplantation. Study outcomes and limitations: Higher Inverse Simpson Index values in graft donor and pretransplant recipient predicted broader posttransplant TCR diversity.

This table comes from immunoSEQ multiplex PCR, and its TCRdb copy is limited to in-frame clones, with some not included. The sample has some 11,000 clones; under 50% are singletons. A remark on this clone: Its specificity is not known.

Sequencing was performed on peripheral blood mononuclear cells. The sequence came from a man aged 45 to 65 in good health. Some clones in this sample may be carry-over from other donors' samples.

CDR3 nucleotide sequence: TGTGCCAGCAGCTTAGCCTCTGGGGCCAACGTCCTGACTTTC. As protein: CASSLASGANVLTF. The chain is built from TRBV11-2 and TRBJ2-6; D unclear. The V and J ends lost 1 base and 0 bases respectively, with 1 base between them. Germline V gene lookup returns CDR1 SGHAT and CDR2 FQNNGV. This CDR3 is 14 amino acids long.